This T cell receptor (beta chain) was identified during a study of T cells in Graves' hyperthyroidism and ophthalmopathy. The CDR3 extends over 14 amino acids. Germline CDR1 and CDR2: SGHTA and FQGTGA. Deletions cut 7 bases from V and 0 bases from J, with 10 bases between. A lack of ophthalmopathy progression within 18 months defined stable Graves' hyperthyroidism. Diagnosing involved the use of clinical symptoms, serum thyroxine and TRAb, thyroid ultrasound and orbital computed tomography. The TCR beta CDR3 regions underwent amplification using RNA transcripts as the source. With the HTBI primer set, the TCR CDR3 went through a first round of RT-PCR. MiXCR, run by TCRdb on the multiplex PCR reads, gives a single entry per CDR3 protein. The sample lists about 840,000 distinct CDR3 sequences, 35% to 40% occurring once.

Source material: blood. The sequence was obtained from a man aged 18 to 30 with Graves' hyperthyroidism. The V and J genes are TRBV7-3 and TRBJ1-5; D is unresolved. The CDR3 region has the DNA TGTGCCAGCAAAACAGTCTATAGCAATCAGCCCCAGCATTTT. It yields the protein CASKTVYSNQPQHF.